This T cell receptor (beta chain) was profiled in a study of shared clonotypes between healthy human individuals. DNA at about 210 ng, 25,000 to 35,000 T cell genomes, went into sorted-subset replicate PCRs. Method: immunoSEQ multiplex PCR; TCRdb's copy keeps in-frame clones and lacks some. The table includes roughly 700,000 clones, around two thirds detected once. The junction had 5 bases not matched to a gene; V was cut back by 4 bases and J by 2 bases. There are 15 residues in the CDR3. Germline lookup yields CDR1 SGDLS and CDR2 YYNGEE. Specimen: memory CD4+ T cells sorted from blood. Stated subset: CD45RA-negative fraction. This receptor was taken from a woman in her 30s in good health. The chain recombines TRBV9 with TRBJ2-1; 8 bases are a match to TRBD1. The CDR3 here is CASSPMTGAYNEQFF. In DNA form, the CDR3 reads TGTGCCAGCAGCCCGATGACAGGGGCCTACAATGAGCAGTTCTTC.